This TCR beta chain was sequenced for a study of T cell clonotyping in hematopoietic cell transplantation. Profiling relied on immunoSEQ multiplex PCR, and the TCRdb table lists in-frame clones only, not all of them. This repertoire shows roughly 6,100 clones, about 32% found once; its top ten account for around 17%. The CDR3 is 16 amino acids. J lost 2 bases, V lost 5 bases, and 9 bases had no gene match. Germline CDR1 is MDHEN and CDR2 is SYDVKM. The origin of this receptor is a female patient aged 50-60 years who had an allogeneic stem cell transplant from an unrelated donor, so the T cells may come from the graft donor. Some clones in this sample may be carry-over from other donors' samples. The source was peripheral blood mononuclear cells, collected 30 days after allogeneic stem cell transplant. The chain links TRBV28 to TRBJ2-1, with 7 bases aligning to TRBD2. The CDR3 protein is CASSTRGGGPYNEQFF. DNA of the CDR3: TGTGCCAGCAGTACCCGCGGCGGGGGTCCCTACAATGAGCAGTTCTTC. Full variable domain (outside the CDR3, taken from reference TRBV28 and TRBJ2-1): DVKVTQSSRYLVKRTGEKVFLECVQDMDHENMFWYRQDPGLGLRLIYFSYDVKMKEKGDIPEGYSVSREKKERFSLILESASTNQTSMYLCASSTRGGGPYNEQFFGPGTRLTVL.